A selection of T cell receptor beta chains follows, all from one sample in a study of CD8+ T cells in alopecia areata. Method: immunoSEQ multiplex PCR; TCRdb's copy keeps in-frame clones and lacks some. The sample carries roughly 190,000 clones, roughly three fifths recorded once. This material consisted of CD4+ T cells sorted from blood, taken at week 4, from a patient treated with tofacitinib. Source of these receptors: a human donor with alopecia areata. Both conserved end residues are part of each CDR3. A D gene is named only where the DNA matches it firmly. Only some rows state a clone size, as once, few, many or a class for expanded clones.

>-|TRBV30|TRBJ1-2|-
CAWSTGQNYGYTF
TGTGCCTGGAGTACAGGACAGAACTATGGCTACACCTTC
>-|TRBV18|TRBJ1-3|-
CASSPQLLLTEASGNTIYF
TGTGCCAGCTCACCGCAACTTCTCCTGACGGAGGCATCTGGAAACACCATATATTTT
>-|TRBV18|TRBJ1-1|few
CASSPFGAYMNTEAFF
TGTGCCAGCTCACCATTCGGGGCCTACATGAACACTGAAGCTTTCTTT
>-|TRBV19|TRBJ2-3|few
CASSLTTMVTQYF
TGTGCCAGTAGCCTTACCACTATGGTTACGCAGTATTTT
>-|TRBV7-2|TRBJ2-7|-
CASSLGRQEQYF
TGTGCCAGCAGCTTAGGCCGACAGGAGCAGTACTTC
>TRBD1|TRBV7-2|TRBJ1-4|few
CASSLGTGFDEKLFF
TGTGCCAGCAGCTTGGGGACAGGATTCGATGAAAAACTGTTTTTT
>TRBD2|TRBV25-1|TRBJ2-2|few
CASSPDLGGSGTGELFF
TGTGCCAGCAGCCCTGACCTTGGCGGGAGTGGCACCGGGGAGCTGTTTTTT
>-|TRBV5-1|TRBJ1-2|-
CASSLEGRGYTF
TGCGCCAGCAGCTTGGAGGGGCGCGGCTACACCTTC
>-|TRBV29-1|TRBJ1-1|-
CSVGGHSGLNTEAFF
TGCAGCGTTGGAGGACATTCGGGCTTGAACACTGAAGCTTTCTTT
>-|TRBV10-3|TRBJ2-3|-
CAISASSGTQYF
TGTGCCATCAGTGCGTCTTCCGGTACGCAGTATTTT
>TRBD1|TRBV7-9|TRBJ1-5|-
CASSLGTGLVGQPQHF
TGTGCCAGCAGCTTAGGGACAGGGTTGGTGGGTCAGCCCCAGCATTTT
>TRBD1|TRBV18|TRBJ2-7|-
CASSPRTGGYEQYF
TGTGCCAGCTCACCAAGGACAGGGGGGTACGAGCAGTACTTC
>-|TRBV7-2|TRBJ2-7|-
CASSEDSYYEQYF
TGTGCCAGCAGTGAAGACAGCTACTACGAGCAGTACTTC
>-|TRBV28|TRBJ2-1|-
CASSSVQISRSYNEQFF
TGTGCCAGCAGTTCCGTCCAAATTAGTCGTTCCTACAATGAGCAGTTCTTC
>-|TRBV15|TRBJ2-7|-
CATSRDRNSGDEQYF
TGTGCCACCAGCAGAGATCGTAATAGCGGCGACGAGCAGTACTTC
>-|TRBV30|TRBJ1-1|-
CAWSVTRGGTEAFF
TGTGCCTGGAGTGTGACCCGGGGCGGGACTGAAGCTTTCTTT
>-|TRBV5-1|TRBJ2-7|-
CASSMDPPSYEQYF
TGCGCCAGCAGCATGGACCCGCCGTCCTACGAGCAGTACTTC
>-|TRBV7-9|TRBJ2-1|-
CASSLAWGSSYNEQFF
TGTGCCAGCAGCTTAGCTTGGGGGAGCTCCTACAATGAGCAGTTCTTC
>TRBD2|TRBV7-6|TRBJ2-3|-
CASSLAPVAGVADTQYF
TGTGCCAGCAGCTTAGCGCCGGTAGCGGGAGTTGCAGATACGCAGTATTTT
>-|TRBV6-1|TRBJ2-5|-
CASSRMSQGGETQYF
TGTGCCAGCAGTAGAATGAGCCAAGGAGGAGAGACCCAGTACTTC
>-|TRBV14|TRBJ1-2|-
CASSQAGKYGYTF
TGTGCCAGCAGCCAAGCGGGGAAATATGGCTACACCTTC
>-|TRBV27|TRBJ1-1|few
CASSLWAGAGNTEAFF
TGTGCCAGCAGTTTATGGGCAGGGGCTGGGAACACTGAAGCTTTCTTT
>TRBD2|TRBV5-1|TRBJ2-1|-
CASSLRLLAGFNEQFF
TGCGCCAGCAGCCTACGACTTCTAGCGGGATTCAATGAGCAGTTCTTC
>TRBD1|TRBV9|TRBJ2-1|-
CASSVGKYRGQNEQFF
TGTGCCAGCAGCGTAGGAAAATACAGGGGGCAAAATGAGCAGTTCTTC
>TRBD1|TRBV6-1|TRBJ2-1|-
CASIETGGAGNEQFF
TGTGCCAGCATTGAGACAGGGGGCGCCGGTAATGAGCAGTTCTTC
>-|TRBV9|TRBJ2-3|few
CASSAHTDTQYF
TGTGCCAGCAGCGCCCACACAGATACGCAGTATTTT
>TRBD1|TRBV5-1|TRBJ2-7|-
CASSFGTGGTEYF
TGCGCCAGCAGTTTCGGGACAGGGGGAACGGAGTACTTC
>TRBD2|TRBV9|TRBJ2-1|-
CASSATGTSGFYEQFF
TGTGCCAGCAGCGCAACCGGGACTAGCGGTTTCTATGAGCAGTTCTTC
>-|TRBV6-1|TRBJ2-3|-
CASSEDKSYWRGDTQYF
TGTGCCAGCAGTGAGGACAAGTCATACTGGCGGGGAGATACGCAGTATTTT
>-|TRBV29-1|TRBJ1-4|-
CSGRQGNEKLFF
TGCAGCGGCCGGCAGGGGAATGAAAAACTGTTTTTT
>TRBD1|TRBV27|TRBJ1-5|-
CASSGQGGSQPQHF
TGTGCCAGCAGTGGACAGGGAGGAAGTCAGCCCCAGCATTTT
>-|TRBV7-2|TRBJ2-1|-
CASSLQGLSYNEQFF
TGTGCCAGCAGCTTACAGGGACTTTCCTACAATGAGCAGTTCTTC
>-|TRBV2|TRBJ2-5|-
CASSPGLPPETQYF
TGTGCCAGCAGTCCCGGGTTACCGCCCGAGACCCAGTACTTC
>TRBD1|TRBV6-5|TRBJ1-2|few
CASSAAGQGAGGYTF
TGTGCCAGCAGTGCTGCGGGACAGGGGGCTGGCGGCTACACCTTC
>-|TRBV30|TRBJ1-5|few
CAWSPRSNQPQHF
TGTGCCTGGAGTCCTCGGAGCAATCAGCCCCAGCATTTT
>-|TRBV30|TRBJ1-1|-
CAWSRGTEAFF
TGTGCCTGGAGTCGTGGTACTGAAGCTTTCTTT
>-|TRBV5-5|TRBJ2-2|few
CASSLAPRQAGELFF
TGTGCCAGCAGCTTGGCACCGAGACAGGCCGGGGAGCTGTTTTTT
>TRBD1|TRBV29-1|TRBJ1-2|-
CSVERTGGYGYTF
TGCAGCGTAGAGCGGACAGGGGGATATGGCTACACCTTC
>-|TRBV6-6|TRBJ1-5|-
CASSNGGLDQPQHF
TGTGCCAGCAGCAACGGGGGCCTGGATCAGCCCCAGCATTTT
>-|TRBV25-1|TRBJ2-5|few
CASSEPVLGQETQYF
TGTGCCAGCAGTGAACCAGTTCTTGGTCAAGAGACCCAGTACTTC
>TRBD1|TRBV5-1|TRBJ1-2|-
CASSSGQAEYYGYTF
TGCGCCAGCAGCTCGGGACAGGCAGAATACTATGGCTACACCTTC
>-|TRBV7-2|TRBJ2-7|few
CASSLDFLLYEQYF
TGTGCCAGCAGCTTGGATTTCCTACTCTACGAGCAGTACTTC
>TRBD1|TRBV10-3|TRBJ2-2|-
CAISRGSGTGELFF
TGTGCCATTTCCAGGGGGTCGGGCACCGGGGAGCTGTTTTTT